These 9 T cell receptor beta chains share one sample of origin, sequenced in a study of regulatory T cells in long-lasting Graves disease. Arm-PCR with iRepertoire HTBI primers amplified the CDR3 regions for these TCR beta libraries. From the multiplex PCR reads, TCRdb called clonotypes with MiXCR, one entry per CDR3 protein. Of 550,000 or so distinct CDR3 sequences listed, about 11% are singletons. Documented time point: newly diagnosed GD, antithyroid drugs for less than 3 months. There was RNA extracted from PBMCs, and the TCR library was made from it. The same sample was also studied in work on T cells in Graves' hyperthyroidism and ophthalmopathy.

The material was peripheral blood mononuclear cells (PBMCs), obtained at new diagnosis, from a patient treated with antithyroid drugs. These TCRs come from a woman aged 25-40 years with Graves disease.

This clonotype has a handful of counts. The chain couples TRBV4-1 to TRBJ1-4; D unresolved. CDR1 MGHRA and CDR2 YSYEKL come from the germline V gene. This CDR3 is 14 amino acids long. The ends were cut back, 1 base at V and 2 bases at J, with 5 bases in the middle. CDR3 sequence (DNA): TGCGCCAGCAGCCAAGGATCCACTAATGAAAAACTGTTTTTT. The encoded protein is CASSQGSTNEKLFF.

The chain recombines TRBV7-9 with TRBJ2-1; D call uncertain. The CDR3 consists of 16 residues. The germline CDR1 and CDR2 sequences are SEHNR and FQNEAQ (reference sequence). Trimming removed 4 bases at V and 7 bases at J, with 20 bases between. The CDR3 loop reads CASSSPGARSSNEQFF. The CDR3 nucleotides read TGTGCCAGCAGCTCCCCGGGCGCCCGGAGTAGTAATGAGCAGTTCTTC.

This clonotype was seen a handful of times. V and J are TRBV27 and TRBJ2-3, with TRBD1 identical over 7 bases. J gave up 6 bases and V 4 bases, and 7 bases lay outside the gene matches. Germline values: CDR1 MNHEY, CDR2 SMNVEV (reference sequence). This CDR3 spans 14 amino acids. The CDR3 reads CASSWGTARDTQYF. The CDR3, as DNA: TGTGCCAGCAGTTGGGGGACAGCTCGCGATACGCAGTATTTT.

The chain couples TRBV3-1 to TRBJ2-1, with 7 nucleotides matching TRBD2. The CDR3 is made up of 15 amino acids. The trim removed 1 base at V and 8 bases at J, leaving 8 bases unmatched. Germline assignment: CDR1 LGHDT and CDR2 YNNKEL (reference sequence). The CDR3 coding sequence is TGTGCCAGCAGCCAAGTTAGCGGGTTAAGGGATGAGCAGTTCTTC. This codes for CASSQVSGLRDEQFF.

This clonotype was recorded many times. The gene calls are TRBV7-2 and TRBJ1-1; no clear D gene. V was pared by 2 bases and J by 6 bases, with 7 bases between. The CDR3 is 12 residues long. Germline loops: CDR1 SGHTA, CDR2 FQGNSA. DNA of the CDR3: TGTGCCAGCAGCTTAACCGGGGCTGAAGCTTTCTTT. This translates into CASSLTGAEAFF.

This clonotype was seen a few times. The genes are TRBV7-3 and TRBJ1-6; D not resolved. Trimming removed 0 bases at V and 3 bases at J, with 0 bases between. The CDR3 consists of 13 residues. Germline lookup yields CDR1 SGHTA and CDR2 FQGTGA. In DNA, the CDR3 is TGTGCCAGCAGCTTAACCTATAATTCACCCCTCCACTTT. Amino acid sequence: CASSLTYNSPLHF.

This clonotype occurred many times. The genes are TRBV11-2 and TRBJ2-3; D remains unclear. Trimming shortened V by 3 bases and J by 0 bases, and 7 bases separated the two germline ends. This CDR3 has 14 amino acids. Germline V gene data show CDR1 as SGHAT and CDR2 as FQNNGV. The CDR3 protein is CASSFWLSTDTQYF. The CDR3 DNA is TGTGCCAGCAGCTTTTGGCTTAGCACAGATACGCAGTATTTT.

In regard to this clonotype: A read error may be the cause here, since a much bigger clone is one base away. This rearrangement joins TRBV24-1 to TRBJ2-1; 7 nucleotides match TRBD1. In germline, CDR1 is KGHDR, CDR2 SFDVKD. The CDR3 is 14 residues long. The CDR3 sequence: CATSVPEQGKERFF. Here the CDR3 DNA reads TGTGCCACCAGTGTTCCGGAACAGGGGAAGGAGCGGTTCTTC.

This clonotype was seen more than once but under ten times. At one boundary the junction diverges from the germline segment, which might be a read error. This sequence joins TRBV9 and TRBJ1-6; TRBD1 might be the D (5 bases). There are 15 residues in the CDR3. Germline lookup yields CDR1 SGDLS and CDR2 YYNGEE. The CDR3 reads CASGVGDRPNSPLHF. The CDR3 nucleotides are TGTGCCAGCGGCGTAGGTGACAGACCCAATTCACCCCTCCACTTT.